This T cell receptor (beta chain) appears in the sequencing data of a study of tissue T cells after allogeneic stem cell transplantation. Overall study results and limits: This small cohort was clinically heterogeneous, and sampling depth was a limitation.

Time point indicated: mouse harvest day 14 after allogeneic transplant. The graft held 10^6 splenic CD5+ T cells and 10^7 T-cell-depleted bone marrow cells. Tissues came from B6→BALB/c major-mismatch GVHD mice at day 7 or 14. Sequencing of TCRbeta CDR3 at survey depth gave sequences and template counts. Clones were read by immunoSEQ multiplex PCR, and TCRdb kept only the in-frame ones, dropping some. The sample shows roughly 8,100 clones, roughly a third of them seen only once. Trimming removed 3 bases at V and 1 base at J, with 6 bases between. The CDR3 extends over 13 amino acids. Germline CDR1 is SGHSA and CDR2 is FRNQAP. Points on this clone: The antigen remains undetermined. Gene names follow the mouse nomenclature. The read stops 1 residue short of the end of the CDR3; the missing end is completed from the germline J gene.

The V and J genes are TRBV16 and TRBJ1-2; no firm D call. What was sequenced was skin. The sequence was obtained from a female BALB/c mouse given C57BL/6 T cells with graft-versus-host disease after an allogeneic hematopoietic cell transplant. The CDR3 is CASSLGRNSDYTF. The sequenced part of the CDR3 DNA is TGTGCAAGCAGCTTGGGGAGAAACTCCGACTACACC.